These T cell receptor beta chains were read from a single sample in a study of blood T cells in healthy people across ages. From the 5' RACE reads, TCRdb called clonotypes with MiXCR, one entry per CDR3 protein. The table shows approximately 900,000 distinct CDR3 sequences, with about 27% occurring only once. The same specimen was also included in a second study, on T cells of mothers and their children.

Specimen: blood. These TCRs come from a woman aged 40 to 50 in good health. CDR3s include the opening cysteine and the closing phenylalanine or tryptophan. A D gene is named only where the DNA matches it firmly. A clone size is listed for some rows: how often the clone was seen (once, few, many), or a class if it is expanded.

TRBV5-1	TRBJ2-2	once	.	TGCGCCAGCAGCCAGCACCCTACCTTGGACACCGGGGAGCTGTTTTTT	CASSQHPTLDTGELFF
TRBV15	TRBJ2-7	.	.	TGTGCCACCAGCAGCGCAGGGGAGTACGAGCAGTACTTC	CATSSAGEYEQYF
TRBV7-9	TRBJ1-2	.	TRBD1	TGTGCCAGCAGCCACCGGGACAGGGTCGGAGGCTACACCTTC	CASSHRDRVGGYTF
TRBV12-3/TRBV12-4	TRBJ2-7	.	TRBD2	TGTGCCAGCAGTCCACGGGTTAGCGGGGGGAACTCCTACGAGCAGTACTTC	CASSPRVSGGNSYEQYF
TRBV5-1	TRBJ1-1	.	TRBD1	TGCGCCAGCAGGTCTCTGGCAGGGGGCGTGAATGTAGCTTTCTTT	CASRSLAGGVNVAFF
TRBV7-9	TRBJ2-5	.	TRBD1	TGTGCCGGCAGCAACGGACAGGGCTTTCAGGAGACCCAGTACTTC	CAGSNGQGFQETQYF
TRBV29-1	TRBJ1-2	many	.	TGCAGCGTTGATGGAGGGGAAGGCTACACCTTC	CSVDGGEGYTF
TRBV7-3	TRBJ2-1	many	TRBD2	TGTGCCAGCAGCTTACCTCCGACGGGAGGGAATGAGCAGTTCTTC	CASSLPPTGGNEQFF
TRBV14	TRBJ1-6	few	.	TGTGCCAGCAGTCGGACTCCTGGGACTTCACCCCTCCACTTT	CASSRTPGTSPLHF
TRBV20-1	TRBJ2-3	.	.	TGCAGTGCTAGAGCCCCGGACAGCACAGATACGCAGTATTTT	CSARAPDSTDTQYF
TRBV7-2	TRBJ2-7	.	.	TGTGCCAGCAGCCCTGAGGCGAGGGGGTCCTACGAGCAGTACTTC	CASSPEARGSYEQYF
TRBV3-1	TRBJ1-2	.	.	TGTGCCAGCAGCCAAGATTTTCGGAGGGGGAAGGCTAACTATGGCTACACCTTC	CASSQDFRRGKANYGYTF
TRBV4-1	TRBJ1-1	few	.	TGCGCCAGCAGCCAAGTTTCAGGGGCTCTGACTGAAGCTTTCTTT	CASSQVSGALTEAFF
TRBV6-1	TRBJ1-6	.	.	TGTGCCAGCAGTATGACAGGATTCGAGAATTCACCCCTCCACTTT	CASSMTGFENSPLHF
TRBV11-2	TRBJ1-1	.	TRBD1	TGTGCCAGCAGCTCAGGCCGGTGGGGACAGGGGTTAACTGAAGCTTTCTTT	CASSSGRWGQGLTEAFF
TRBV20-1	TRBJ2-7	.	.	TGCAGTGCTAGAGGGCTAGGATTGGACGAGCAGTACTTC	CSARGLGLDEQYF
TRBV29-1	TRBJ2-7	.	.	TGCAGCGTTGAAGATCAGGGATTCTCCTACGAGCAGTACTTC	CSVEDQGFSYEQYF
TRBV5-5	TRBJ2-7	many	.	TGTGCCAGCAGCTTACAGACAGGCTCCTACGAGCAGTACTTC	CASSLQTGSYEQYF
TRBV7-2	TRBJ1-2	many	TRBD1	TGTGCCAGCAGCGGCCGCCGGGACAGGGATCATGGCTACACCTTC	CASSGRRDRDHGYTF
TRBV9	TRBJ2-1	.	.	TGTGCCAGCAGCGTCACCGGGACATGGGGTGGCAATGAGCAGTTCTTC	CASSVTGTWGGNEQFF
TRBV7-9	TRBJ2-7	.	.	TGTGCCAGCAGCTCCCACCGGGTCCCCTACGAGCAGTACTTC	CASSSHRVPYEQYF
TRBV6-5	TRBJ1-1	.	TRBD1	TGTGCCAGCAGTAAAACGGACAGGAAGAACACTGAAGCTTTCTTT	CASSKTDRKNTEAFF
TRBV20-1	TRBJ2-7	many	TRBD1	TGCAGTGCTAGCGACAGGGCATACTCCTACGAGCAGTACTTC	CSASDRAYSYEQYF
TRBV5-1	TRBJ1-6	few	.	TGCGCCAGCAGCTGGGACCGGGCCTATAATTCACCCCTCCACTTT	CASSWDRAYNSPLHF
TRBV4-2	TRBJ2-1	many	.	TGTGCCAGCGGTTCCGAGACAGGTTTCTACAATGAGCAGTTCTTC	CASGSETGFYNEQFF
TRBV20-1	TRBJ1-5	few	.	TGCAGTGTCTCGACAGGATATAGCAATCAGCCCCAGCATTTT	CSVSTGYSNQPQHF
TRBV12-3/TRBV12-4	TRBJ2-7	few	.	TGTGCCAGCAGTTTCCGTCTGTGGGGCAGCACCTCCTACGAGCAGTACTTC	CASSFRLWGSTSYEQYF
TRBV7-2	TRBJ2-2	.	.	TGTGCCAGCAGCTTAGCGACGTTTACCGGGGAGCTGTTTTTT	CASSLATFTGELFF
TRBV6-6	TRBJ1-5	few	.	TGTGCCAGCAGTTACAAAAGGGAGCAGCCCCAGCATTTT	CASSYKREQPQHF
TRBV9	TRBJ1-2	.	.	TGTGCCAGCAGCGTAGATTTGGGGGGTGGCTACACCTTC	CASSVDLGGGYTF
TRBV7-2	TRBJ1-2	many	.	TGTGCCAGCAGCCCACCCAGTGGGGTTAAGTATGGCTACACCTTC	CASSPPSGVKYGYTF
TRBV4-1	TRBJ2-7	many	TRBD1	TGCGCCAGCAGCCACCTTCGGGCAGGGGGCTCTCATATCTCCTACGAGCAGTACTTC	CASSHLRAGGSHISYEQYF
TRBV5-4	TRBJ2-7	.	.	TGTGCCAGCAGCTTGGCCGGAGGAGGCGGGATATACGAGCAGTACTTC	CASSLAGGGGIYEQYF
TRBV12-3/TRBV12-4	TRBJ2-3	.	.	TGTGCCAGCAGTTTACAGGGAGGCGGCACAGATGCGCAGTATTTT	CASSLQGGGTDAQYF
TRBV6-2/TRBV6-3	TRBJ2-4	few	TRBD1	TGTGCCAGCAGTCTTCCGACCGGGACAGGGGAATGGGTCAAAAACATTCAGTACTTC	CASSLPTGTGEWVKNIQYF
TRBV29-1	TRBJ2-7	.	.	TGCAGCGTCCGACGATCTAGCAACTACGAGCAGTACTTC	CSVRRSSNYEQYF
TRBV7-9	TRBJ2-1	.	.	TGTTCCAGCAACATAGGAGGGGTGGGTGGTAATGAGCAGTTCTTC	CSSNIGGVGGNEQFF
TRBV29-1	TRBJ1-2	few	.	TGCAGCGTTGAAACGACAGAACATTATGGCTACACCTTC	CSVETTEHYGYTF
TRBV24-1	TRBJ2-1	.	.	TGTGCCACCAGCCCCATAGGGGGGGGGGATGAGCAGTTCTTC	CATSPIGGGDEQFF
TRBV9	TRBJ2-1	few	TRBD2	TGTGCCAGCAGCGTCGTTAGCGGGGGGCGCCTCGATGAGCAGTTCTTC	CASSVVSGGRLDEQFF
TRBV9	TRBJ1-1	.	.	TGTGCCAGCAGCGCCTATGGGAGGGGCCAGGCTGAAGCTTTCTTT	CASSAYGRGQAEAFF
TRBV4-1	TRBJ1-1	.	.	TGCGCCAGCGGCCATCGGGCCCCCGGGGACACTGAAGCTTTCTTT	CASGHRAPGDTEAFF
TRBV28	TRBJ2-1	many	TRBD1	TGTGCCAGCAGGTCTCACAGGGGGGATTCCTACAATGAGCAGTTCTTC	CASRSHRGDSYNEQFF
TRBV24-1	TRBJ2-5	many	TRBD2	TGTGCCACCAGTGCTCTAGCGGGGGGACGCCAAGAGACCCAGTACTTC	CATSALAGGRQETQYF
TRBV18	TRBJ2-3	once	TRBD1	TGTGCCAGCCACACAGGACAGGGGGCTTATACGCAGTATTTT	CASHTGQGAYTQYF
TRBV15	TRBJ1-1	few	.	TGTGCCACCAGCAGTAGATCGTCAGCCACTGAAGCTTTCTTT	CATSSRSSATEAFF
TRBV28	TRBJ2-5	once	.	TGTACCAGCAGTTTGTCGGGGGCTCAAGAGACCCAGTACTTC	CTSSLSGAQETQYF
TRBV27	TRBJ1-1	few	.	TGTGCCAGCAGTTTCGTGGGGGCGAACACTGAAGCTTTCTTT	CASSFVGANTEAFF
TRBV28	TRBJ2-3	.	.	TGTGCCAGCAGTTTACCCGTATTGGCAGATACGCAGTATTTT	CASSLPVLADTQYF
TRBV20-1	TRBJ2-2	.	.	TGCAGTGCTAGAGAGGCTACCACCCCGAACACCGGGGAGCTGTTTTTT	CSAREATTPNTGELFF
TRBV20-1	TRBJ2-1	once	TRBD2	TGCAGTGCTAGCACTAGCGGGGGGGCGGTCTACAATGTGCAGTTCTTC	CSASTSGGAVYNVQFF
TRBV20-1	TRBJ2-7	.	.	TGCAGCAGCAGGGGAGGGGCCTCCTACGAGCAGTACTTC	CSSRGGASYEQYF
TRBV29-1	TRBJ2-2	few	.	TGCAGCGTTTCTGGCGGGCCCGGGAGCGGGGAGCTGTTTTTT	CSVSGGPGSGELFF
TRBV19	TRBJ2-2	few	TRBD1	TGTGCCAGTAGTAGGACAGGGGGCGGCACCGGGGAGCTGTTTTTT	CASSRTGGGTGELFF